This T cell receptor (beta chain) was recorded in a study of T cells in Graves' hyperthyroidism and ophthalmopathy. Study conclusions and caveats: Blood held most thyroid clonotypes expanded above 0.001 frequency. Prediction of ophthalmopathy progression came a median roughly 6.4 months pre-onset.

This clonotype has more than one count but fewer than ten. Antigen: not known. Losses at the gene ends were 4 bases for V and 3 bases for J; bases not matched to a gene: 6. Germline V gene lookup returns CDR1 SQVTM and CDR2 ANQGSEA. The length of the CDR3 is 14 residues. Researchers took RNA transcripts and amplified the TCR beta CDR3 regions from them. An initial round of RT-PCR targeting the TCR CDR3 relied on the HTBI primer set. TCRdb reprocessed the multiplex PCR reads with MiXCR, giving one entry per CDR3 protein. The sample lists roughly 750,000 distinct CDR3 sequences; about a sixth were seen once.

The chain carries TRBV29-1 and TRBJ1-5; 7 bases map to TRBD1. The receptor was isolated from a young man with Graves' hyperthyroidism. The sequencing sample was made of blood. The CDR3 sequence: CSVGQTGVNQPQHF. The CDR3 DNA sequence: TGCAGCGTTGGACAAACAGGGGTCAATCAGCCCCAGCATTTT.